Listed below are T cell receptor beta chains from one sample, sequenced in a study of CD8 T cells in Susac syndrome. TCRdb re-analysed the immunoSEQ multiplex PCR reads in MiXCR, keeping a single row per CDR3 protein. The sample shows some 110,000 distinct CDR3 sequences, around 92% of them seen only once. Sequencing was carried out using CD4+ T cells from PBMCs. The source of these receptors is a human donor with multiple sclerosis. Each CDR3 is given with its conserved first and last residue. Each record gives: clone size, J gene, V gene, D gene, CDR3 DNA, CDR3 protein. D genes are given only for firm matches. Only part of the rows carry a size: once, few, many, or a class if the clone is expanded.

>.|TRBJ1-2|TRBV9|.
TGTGCCAGCAGCGTAGGGGTGGACTCATATGGCTACACCTTC
CASSVGVDSYGYTF
>.|TRBJ1-1|TRBV3-1|.
TGTGCCAGCAGCCAAGATCTCAGGAGGGAAGCTTTCTTT
CASSQDLRREAFF
>once|TRBJ2-7|TRBV12-3/TRBV12-4|TRBD1
TGTGCCAGCAGTTTAGTGGACAGGGCCTACGAGCAGTACTTC
CASSLVDRAYEQYF
>.|TRBJ2-1|TRBV5-1|TRBD1
TGCGCCAGCAGCCGGGGACAGTACAATGAGCAGTTCTTC
CASSRGQYNEQFF
>.|TRBJ1-2|TRBV30|TRBD1
TGTGCCTGGAGTGAAGACACCACAGGGGGCGCAGGCTACACCTTC
CAWSEDTTGGAGYTF
>.|TRBJ2-7|TRBV29-1|.
TGCAGCGTTCAGACGGCGGGACCTAATTATCGATACGAGCAGTACTTC
CSVQTAGPNYRYEQYF
>.|TRBJ1-1|TRBV12-3/TRBV12-4|.
TGTGCCAGCGGATTCGGTGCTGAAGCTTTCTTT
CASGFGAEAFF
>.|TRBJ2-5|TRBV3-1|TRBD1
TGTGCCAGCAGCCAAGGGGGACAGGGGGGGGAGACCCAGTACTTC
CASSQGGQGGETQYF
>.|TRBJ1-4|TRBV28|.
TGTGCCAGCCTTTGGTCTGTTGGTGAAAAACTGTTTTTT
CASLWSVGEKLFF
>.|TRBJ1-2|TRBV28|.
TGTGCCTCCGGGACACCGTCCTTTGGCTACACCTTC
CASGTPSFGYTF
>.|TRBJ1-2|TRBV20-1|.
TGCAGTTCCCGGCGAGTCGAGAACTATGGCTACACCTTC
CSSRRVENYGYTF
>.|TRBJ2-1|TRBV29-1|.
TGCAGCGCCCTATCGGGGGGCGGACTTTCGCCCTACAATGAGCAGTTCTTC
CSALSGGGLSPYNEQFF
>once|TRBJ2-7|TRBV10-3|.
TGTGCCATCACGGGCAGTGGGCACGAGCAGTACTTC
CAITGSGHEQYF
>.|TRBJ1-1|TRBV29-1|.
TGCAGCGCCTTAGGGACACCTAACACTGAAGCTTTCTTT
CSALGTPNTEAFF
>.|TRBJ2-3|TRBV7-3|.
TGTGCCAGCAGCTTTGGCAGGGTGAGCACAGATACGCAGTATTTT
CASSFGRVSTDTQYF
>.|TRBJ1-1|TRBV29-1|TRBD1
TGCAGCGCACAGGGGGCGAGGAACACTGAAGCTTTCTTT
CSAQGARNTEAFF
>.|TRBJ1-1|TRBV6-2/TRBV6-3|.
TGTGCCAGCAGTAACGTAGCGCAAAACACTGAAGCTTTCTTT
CASSNVAQNTEAFF
>.|TRBJ2-7|TRBV7-8|TRBD1
TGTGCCAGCAGCTCCCGACAGGGCAACTTACCTTACGAGCAGTACTTC
CASSSRQGNLPYEQYF
>.|TRBJ2-1|TRBV19|TRBD2
TGTGCCAGTAGTAACCCTAGCGGGGGACGCAATGAGCAGTTCTTC
CASSNPSGGRNEQFF
>.|TRBJ2-7|TRBV7-2|TRBD1
TGTGCCAGCAGCCGAAACCTGGACAGGGGCGAGCAGTACTTC
CASSRNLDRGEQYF
>.|TRBJ2-2|TRBV25-1|.
TGTGCCAGCTCTGGGCAAGAGAACACCGGGGAGCTGTTTTTT
CASSGQENTGELFF
>.|TRBJ2-7|TRBV12-3/TRBV12-4|.
TGTGCCAGCAGTTTGAGGGGGAGTGGCGAGCAGTACTTC
CASSLRGSGEQYF
>.|TRBJ2-1|TRBV5-6|.
TGTGCCAGTTACAAACAGGGTCTGTTTGAGCAGTTCTTC
CASYKQGLFEQFF
>.|TRBJ2-7|TRBV12-3/TRBV12-4|.
TGTGCCAGCAGTCGAGCCTACGAGCAGTACTTC
CASSRAYEQYF
>.|TRBJ1-6|TRBV20-1|.
TGCAGTGCTAGTGTGGGATCTAGAAATTCACCCCTCCACTTT
CSASVGSRNSPLHF
>.|TRBJ1-1|TRBV6-5|TRBD1
TGTGCCAGCAGGAGAACAGGGGACACTGAAGCTTTCTTT
CASRRTGDTEAFF
>.|TRBJ1-1|TRBV7-9|.
TGTGCCAGCAGCCCTTCCCTGGGAGGGGTGGACACTGAAGCTTTCTTT
CASSPSLGGVDTEAFF